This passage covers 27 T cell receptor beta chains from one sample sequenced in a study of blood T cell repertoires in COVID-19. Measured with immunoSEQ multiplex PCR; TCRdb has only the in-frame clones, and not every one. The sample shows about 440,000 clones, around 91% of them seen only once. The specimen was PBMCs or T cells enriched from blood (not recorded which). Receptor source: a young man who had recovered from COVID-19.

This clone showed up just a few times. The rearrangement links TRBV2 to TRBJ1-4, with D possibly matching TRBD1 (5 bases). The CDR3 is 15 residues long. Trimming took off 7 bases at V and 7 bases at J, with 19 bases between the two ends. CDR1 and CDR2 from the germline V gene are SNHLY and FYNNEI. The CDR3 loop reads CASNGGAATGEKLFF. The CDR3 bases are TGTGCCAGCAACGGGGGAGCAGCGACGGGTGAAAAACTGTTTTTT.

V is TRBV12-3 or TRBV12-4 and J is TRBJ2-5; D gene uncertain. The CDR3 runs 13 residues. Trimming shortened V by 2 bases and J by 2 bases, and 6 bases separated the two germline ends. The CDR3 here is CASSLKLQETQYF. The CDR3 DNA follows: TGTGCCAGCAGTTTAAAACTGCAAGAGACCCAGTACTTC.

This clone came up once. CDR3 loop: CASSRAARGPNTGELFF. CDR3 bases: TGTGCCAGCAGCCGCGCGGCGCGGGGGCCCAACACCGGGGAGCTGTTTTTT. The V gene is TRBV3-1 (or the pseudogene TRBV3-2), the J gene TRBJ2-2; TRBD2 might be the D (7 bases). Trimming left V 4 bases short and J 2 bases short, with 17 bases between. CDR1 and CDR2 from the germline V gene are LGHDT and YNNKEL (reference sequence). The CDR3 covers 17 residues.

The chain's CDR3 is CASRYRLGTDTQYF. CDR3 sequence (DNA): TGTGCCAGCAGATACAGGTTGGGCACAGATACGCAGTATTTT. The chain links TRBV27 to TRBJ2-3; tentatively, D is TRBD1 (5 bases). V lost 6 bases to trimming and J lost 1 base, with 11 bases between them. Germline CDR1 reads MNHEY; CDR2 reads SMNVEV (reference sequence). CDR3 size: 14 residues.

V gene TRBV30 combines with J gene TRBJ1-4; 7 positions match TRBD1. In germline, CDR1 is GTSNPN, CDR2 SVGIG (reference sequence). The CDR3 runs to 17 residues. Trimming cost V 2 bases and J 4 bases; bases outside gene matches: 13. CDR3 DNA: TGTGCCTGGAGTCCCTCGGGGGCAGGGGGTTTTAATGAAAAACTGTTTTTT. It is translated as CAWSPSGAGGFNEKLFF. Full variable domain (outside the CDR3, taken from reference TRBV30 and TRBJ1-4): SQTIHQWPATLVQPVGSPLSLECTVEGTSNPNLYWYRQAAGRGLQLLFYSVGIGQISSEVPQNLSASRPQDRQFILSSKKLLLSDSGFYLCAWSPSGAGGFNEKLFFGSGTQLSVL.

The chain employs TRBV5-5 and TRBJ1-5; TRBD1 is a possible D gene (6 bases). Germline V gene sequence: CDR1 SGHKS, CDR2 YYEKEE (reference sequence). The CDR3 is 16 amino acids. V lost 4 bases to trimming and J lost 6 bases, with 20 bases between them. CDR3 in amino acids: CASSPRGAENIQPQHF. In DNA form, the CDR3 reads TGTGCCAGCAGCCCGCGGGGGGCCGAAAATATTCAGCCCCAGCATTTT.

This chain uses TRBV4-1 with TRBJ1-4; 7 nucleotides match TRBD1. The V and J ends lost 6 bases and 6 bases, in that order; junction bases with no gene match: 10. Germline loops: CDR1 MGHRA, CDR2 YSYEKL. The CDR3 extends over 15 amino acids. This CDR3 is CASRRDSQGDEKLFF. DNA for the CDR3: TGCGCCAGCAGGAGGGACAGTCAGGGGGATGAAAAACTGTTTTTT.

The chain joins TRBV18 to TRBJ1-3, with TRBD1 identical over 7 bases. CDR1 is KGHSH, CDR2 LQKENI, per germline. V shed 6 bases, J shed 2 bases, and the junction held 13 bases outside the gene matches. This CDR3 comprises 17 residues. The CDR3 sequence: CASSPYPTGRAGNTIYF. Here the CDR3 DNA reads TGTGCCAGCTCTCCTTACCCGACAGGGAGAGCTGGAAACACCATATATTTT.

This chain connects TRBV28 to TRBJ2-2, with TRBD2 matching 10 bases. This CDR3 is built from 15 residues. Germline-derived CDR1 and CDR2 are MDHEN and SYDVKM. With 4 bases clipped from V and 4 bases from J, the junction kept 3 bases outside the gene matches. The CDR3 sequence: CASSSGTSVTGELFF. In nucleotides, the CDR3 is TGTGCCAGCAGTTCCGGGACTAGCGTCACCGGGGAGCTGTTTTTT.

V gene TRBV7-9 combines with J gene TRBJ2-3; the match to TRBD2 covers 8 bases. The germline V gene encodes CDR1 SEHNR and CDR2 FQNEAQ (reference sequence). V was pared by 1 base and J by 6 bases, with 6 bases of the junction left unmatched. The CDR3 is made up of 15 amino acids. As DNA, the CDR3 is TGTGCCAGCAGCTTAGGGGTTAGCGGGACCGATACGCAGTATTTT. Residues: CASSLGVSGTDTQYF.

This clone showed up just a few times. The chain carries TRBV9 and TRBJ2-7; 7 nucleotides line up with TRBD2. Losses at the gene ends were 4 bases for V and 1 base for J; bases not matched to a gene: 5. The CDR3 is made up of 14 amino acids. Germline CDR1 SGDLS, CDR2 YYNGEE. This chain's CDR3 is CASSREGLSYEQYF. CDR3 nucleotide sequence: TGTGCCAGCAGCAGGGAGGGACTTTCCTACGAGCAGTACTTC. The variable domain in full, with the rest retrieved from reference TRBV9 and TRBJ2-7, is DSGVTQTPKHLITATGQRVTLRCSPRSGDLSVYWYQQSLDQGLQFLIQYYNGEERAKGNILERFSAQQFPDLHSELNLSSLELGDSALYFCASSREGLSYEQYFGPGTRLTVT.

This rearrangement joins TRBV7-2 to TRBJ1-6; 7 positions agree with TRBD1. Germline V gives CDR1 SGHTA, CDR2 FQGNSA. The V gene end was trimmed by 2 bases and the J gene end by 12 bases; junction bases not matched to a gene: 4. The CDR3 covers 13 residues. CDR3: CASSLTGAVPLHF. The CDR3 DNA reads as TGTGCCAGCAGCTTAACAGGGGCAGTACCCCTCCACTTT.

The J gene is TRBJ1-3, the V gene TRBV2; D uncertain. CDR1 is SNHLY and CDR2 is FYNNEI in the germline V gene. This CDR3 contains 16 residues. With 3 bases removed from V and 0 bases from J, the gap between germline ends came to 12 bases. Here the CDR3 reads CASSDVQVTSGNTIYF. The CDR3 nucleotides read TGTGCCAGCAGTGACGTTCAGGTGACCTCTGGAAACACCATATATTTT.

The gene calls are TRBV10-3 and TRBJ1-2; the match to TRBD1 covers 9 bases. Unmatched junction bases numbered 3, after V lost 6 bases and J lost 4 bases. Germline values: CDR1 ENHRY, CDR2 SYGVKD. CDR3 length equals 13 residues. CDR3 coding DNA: TGTGCCATCAGACAGGGGGCGAGCTATGGCTACACCTTC. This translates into CAIRQGASYGYTF.

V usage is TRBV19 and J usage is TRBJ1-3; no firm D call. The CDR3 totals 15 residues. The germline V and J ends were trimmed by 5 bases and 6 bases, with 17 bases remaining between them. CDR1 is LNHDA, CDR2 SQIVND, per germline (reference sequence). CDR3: CASSVRASGENTIYF. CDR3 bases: TGTGCCAGTAGTGTCCGGGCCTCCGGGGAAAACACCATATATTTT.

DNA for the CDR3: TGTGCCAGCACCAAACAAAGCGGGAGTGCTTACGAGCAGTACTTC. It codes for CASTKQSGSAYEQYF. V and J are TRBV11-2 and TRBJ2-7, with 8 bases aligning to TRBD2. V lost 7 bases and J lost 4; bases outside the gene matches: 12. Germline CDR1 reads SGHAT; CDR2 reads FQNNGV. The CDR3 consists of 15 residues.

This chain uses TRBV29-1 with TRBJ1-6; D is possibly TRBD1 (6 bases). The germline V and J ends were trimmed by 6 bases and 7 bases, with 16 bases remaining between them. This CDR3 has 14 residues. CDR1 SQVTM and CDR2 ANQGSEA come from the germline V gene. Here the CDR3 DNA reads TGCAGCGTCGCTGACAGGCCCAAGAATTCACCCCTCCACTTT. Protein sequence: CSVADRPKNSPLHF.

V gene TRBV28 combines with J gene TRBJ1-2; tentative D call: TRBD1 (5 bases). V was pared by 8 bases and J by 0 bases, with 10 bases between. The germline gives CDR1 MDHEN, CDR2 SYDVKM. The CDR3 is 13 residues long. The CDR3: CASVGGTNYGYTF. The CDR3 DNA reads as TGTGCCAGCGTTGGGGGGACTAACTATGGCTACACCTTC.

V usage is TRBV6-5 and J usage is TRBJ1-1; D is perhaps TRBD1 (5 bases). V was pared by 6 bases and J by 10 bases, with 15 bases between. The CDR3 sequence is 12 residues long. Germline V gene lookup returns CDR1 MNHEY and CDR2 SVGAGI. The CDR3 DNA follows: TGTGCCAGCAGCCCCCTGGGGGGGGTAGCTTTCTTT. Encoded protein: CASSPLGGVAFF.

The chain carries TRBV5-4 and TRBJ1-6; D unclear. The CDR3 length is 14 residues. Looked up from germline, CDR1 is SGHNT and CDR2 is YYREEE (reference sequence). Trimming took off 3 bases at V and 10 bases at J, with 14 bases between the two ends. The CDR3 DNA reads TGTGCCAGCAGCTCCGGACTGGGGAACTCACCCCTCCACTTT. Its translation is CASSSGLGNSPLHF.

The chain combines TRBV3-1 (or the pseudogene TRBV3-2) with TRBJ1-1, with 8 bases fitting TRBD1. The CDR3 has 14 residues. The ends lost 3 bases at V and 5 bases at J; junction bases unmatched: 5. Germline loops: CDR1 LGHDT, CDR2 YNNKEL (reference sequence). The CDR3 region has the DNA TGTGCCAGCAGCCACAGGGGGCGCAAAACTGAAGCTTTCTTT. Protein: CASSHRGRKTEAFF.

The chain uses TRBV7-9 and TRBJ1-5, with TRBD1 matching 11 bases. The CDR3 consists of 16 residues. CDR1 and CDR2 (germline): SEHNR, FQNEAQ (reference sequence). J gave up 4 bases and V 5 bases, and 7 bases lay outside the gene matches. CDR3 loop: CASSTGTGGINQPQHF. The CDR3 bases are TGTGCCAGCAGCACCGGGACAGGGGGTATTAATCAGCCCCAGCATTTT.

Written as DNA, the CDR3 is TGTGCCAGCAGCCCCGCAGCGGGAGGGCGGAAATACGAGCAGTACTTC. As protein: CASSPAAGGRKYEQYF. The rearrangement uses TRBV9 and TRBJ2-7; 10 positions agree with TRBD2. V shed 4 bases and J 4 bases; nucleotides not matched to a gene: 11. The V gene's germline CDR1 is SGDLS and CDR2 YYNGEE. The CDR3 totals 16 residues.

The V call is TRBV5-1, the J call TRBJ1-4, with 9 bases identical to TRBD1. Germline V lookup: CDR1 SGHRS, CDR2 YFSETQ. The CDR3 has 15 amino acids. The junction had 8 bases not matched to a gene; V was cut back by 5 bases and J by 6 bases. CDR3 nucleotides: TGCGCCAGCAGACCACCGGGACAGGGACATGAAAAACTGTTTTTT. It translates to CASRPPGQGHEKLFF. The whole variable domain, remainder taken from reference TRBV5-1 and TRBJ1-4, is KAGVTQTPRYLIKTRGQQVTLSCSPISGHRSVSWYQQTPGQGLQFLFEYFSETQRNKGNFPGRFSGRQFSNSRSEMNVSTLELGDSALYLCASRPPGQGHEKLFFGSGTQLSVL.

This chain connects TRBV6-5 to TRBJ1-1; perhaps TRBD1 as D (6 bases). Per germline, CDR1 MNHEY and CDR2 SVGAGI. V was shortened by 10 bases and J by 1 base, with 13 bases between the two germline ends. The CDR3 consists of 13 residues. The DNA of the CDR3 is TGTGCCACTGGACAGCCCCCGAACACTGAAGCTTTCTTT. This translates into CATGQPPNTEAFF.

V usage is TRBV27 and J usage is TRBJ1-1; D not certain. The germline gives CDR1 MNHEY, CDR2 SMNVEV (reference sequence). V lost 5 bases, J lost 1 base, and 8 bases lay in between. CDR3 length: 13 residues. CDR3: CASSPFSNTEAFF. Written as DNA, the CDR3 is TGTGCCAGCAGTCCGTTCTCGAACACTGAAGCTTTCTTT.

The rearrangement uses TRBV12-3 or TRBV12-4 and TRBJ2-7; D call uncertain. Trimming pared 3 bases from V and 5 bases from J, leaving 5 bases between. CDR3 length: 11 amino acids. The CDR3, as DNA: TGTGCCAGCAGTTTGGGCAACGAGCAGTACTTC. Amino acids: CASSLGNEQYF.